This T cell receptor (beta chain) was profiled in a study of cytomegalovirus exposure and HLA in healthy donors. In the study overall: Within an early data release were roughly 83 million unique TCRs drawn from HLA-typed donors.

Findings and limits, study-wide: Trimming of TCR beta V- and J-genes showed a link, identified in a later analysis, to a missense DCLRE1C variant. Listed as cytomegalovirus-associated were approximately 160 TCR beta chains.

This CDR3 is 14 amino acids long. The V and J ends lost 6 bases and 2 bases respectively, with 14 bases between them. Germline CDR1 and CDR2: MGHDK and SYGVNS. The PCR ran on 60 Vbeta and 13 Jbeta primers. TCRdb's table, derived via immunoSEQ multiplex PCR, lists solely in-frame clones and lacks some. The table shows under 300,000 clones, with roughly 88% occurring only once. This clone was seen once. The antigen remains undetermined. The sample comprised PBMCs. V usage is TRBV25-1 and J usage is TRBJ2-7, with D possibly matching TRBD2 (6 bases). The receptor was isolated from a man aged 35 to 55 in good health and CMV-seropositive. Here the CDR3 reads CASREPSEAYEQYF. Written as DNA, the CDR3 is TGTGCCAGCAGGGAACCTAGCGAGGCCTACGAGCAGTACTTC.